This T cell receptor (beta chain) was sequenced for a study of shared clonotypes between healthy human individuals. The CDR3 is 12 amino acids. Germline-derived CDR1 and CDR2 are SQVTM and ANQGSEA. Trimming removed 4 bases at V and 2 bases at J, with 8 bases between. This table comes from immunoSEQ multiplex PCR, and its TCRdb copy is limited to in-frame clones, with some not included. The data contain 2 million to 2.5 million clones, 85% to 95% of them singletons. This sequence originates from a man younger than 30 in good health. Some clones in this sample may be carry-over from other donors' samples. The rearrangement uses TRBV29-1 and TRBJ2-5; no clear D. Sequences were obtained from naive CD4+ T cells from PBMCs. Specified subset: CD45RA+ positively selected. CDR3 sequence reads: CSVVPTQETQYF. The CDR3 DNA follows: TGCAGCGTTGTTCCTACTCAAGAGACCCAGTACTTC.